This record concerns one T cell receptor (beta chain) sequence. The data stem from a study of blood T cell repertoires in COVID-19. Study in general: T cells, B-cell-depleted T cells, or PBMCs provided the cDNA or gDNA that served as material.

Trimming stripped 5 bases from V and 7 bases from J, with 24 bases between. The germline V gene encodes CDR1 PRHDT and CDR2 FYEKMQ (reference sequence). The CDR3 has 16 amino acids. Sequencing was performed with immunoSEQ multiplex PCR; in TCRdb, only in-frame clones are kept and a portion is missing. This table has approximately 130,000 clones, approximately 85% appearing once. Material: peripheral blood. This sequence was found in a human donor in a cohort sampled during active COVID-19. The rearrangement uses TRBV13 and TRBJ2-7; perhaps TRBD2 as D (6 bases). The CDR3 spells CASSPMGWGGVGEQYF. The CDR3 DNA sequence: TGTGCCAGCAGCCCCATGGGTTGGGGCGGGGTAGGTGAGCAGTACTTC.